Listed below are T cell receptor beta chains from one sample, sequenced in a study of CD4 T cells in relation to SARS-CoV-2 and coronaviruses. The repertoire was sequenced with immunoSEQ multiplex PCR; TCRdb's copy has only in-frame clones and lacks some. The sample has 9,500 to 13,000 clones; more than 65% are singletons. No antigen has been assigned to these receptors. Sequenced material: CD4+ T cells from PBMCs, cultured in vitro. The source is a human donor in good health. Both conserved end residues are part of each CDR3. The D gene is left open where the match is weak. Some rows mark clone size as missing; the rest say once, few, many or name a class of expanded clone.

CDR3 DNA	CDR3 protein	D gene	J gene	V gene	clone size
TGTGCCAGCAGCAGGACAGGGCTCTACGAGCAGTACTTC	CASSRTGLYEQYF	TRBD1	TRBJ2-7	TRBV9	-
TGTGCCAGCAGCTTAGCCCAGGGAAAAGAGACCCAGTACTTC	CASSLAQGKETQYF	-	TRBJ2-5	TRBV7-8	-
TGTGCCATCACGGGCTCTGCCGCCAACGTCCTGACTTTC	CAITGSAANVLTF	-	TRBJ2-6	TRBV10-3	-
TGTGCCACCTCCCAGGGGGGGACTTACAATGAGCAGTTCTTC	CATSQGGTYNEQFF	-	TRBJ2-1	TRBV19	-
TGTGCCAGCAGCCGGGGGTACCAAGAGACCCAGTACTTC	CASSRGYQETQYF	-	TRBJ2-5	TRBV11-2	-
TGCGCCAGCAGCCAACTTCGAACTTCCGGGACAGATGAAGCTTTCTTT	CASSQLRTSGTDEAFF	TRBD1	TRBJ1-1	TRBV4-3	-
TGTGCCAGCAGCTTAGCAGACTTGTTGGGCTACGAGCAGTACTTC	CASSLADLLGYEQYF	-	TRBJ2-7	TRBV7-8	-
TGTGCCAGCATAGGACTCCTTAGCACAGATACGCAGTATTTT	CASIGLLSTDTQYF	-	TRBJ2-3	TRBV2	-
TGCGCCAGCTCAAGACAGGGGGGGACTAATGAAAAACTGTTTTTT	CASSRQGGTNEKLFF	TRBD1	TRBJ1-4	TRBV5-1	-
TGCGCCAGCAGCCAAGAGGCGGGATTTGGAGGGTTCACCGGGGAGCTGTTTTTT	CASSQEAGFGGFTGELFF	-	TRBJ2-2	TRBV4-3	-
TGTGCCAGCAGCACCAGAGCGGGGGGGACCACAGATACGCAGTATTTT	CASSTRAGGTTDTQYF	TRBD2	TRBJ2-3	TRBV5-4	few
TGTGCCAGCAGTCGACTAGCGGGGAGCACAGATACGCAGTATTTT	CASSRLAGSTDTQYF	TRBD2	TRBJ2-3	TRBV6-5	-
TGTGCCAGCAGCGGGGAGACCCAGTACTTC	CASSGETQYF	-	TRBJ2-5	TRBV14	once
TGTGCCAGCAGCTTGTATACTAGCGGGGGGCGGTGGGATACGCAGTATTTT	CASSLYTSGGRWDTQYF	TRBD2	TRBJ2-3	TRBV5-4	once
TGTGCCAGCTCACCGACAGGGTTTACAGATACGCAGTATTTT	CASSPTGFTDTQYF	TRBD1	TRBJ2-3	TRBV18	-
TGTGCCAGCAGCCAAGGCAGGGCTGGGGCCAACGTCCTGACTTTC	CASSQGRAGANVLTF	-	TRBJ2-6	TRBV3-1/TRBV3-2	-
TGTGCCAGTAGTATGGATGGACGGTATGAGCAGTTCTTC	CASSMDGRYEQFF	-	TRBJ2-1	TRBV19	-
TGTGCCAGCAGCGTAGCCGACAGGGGCGCTGAAGCTTTCTTT	CASSVADRGAEAFF	TRBD1	TRBJ1-1	TRBV9	-
TGTGCCAGTAGTATGGGACAGCTTTTCAATCAGCCCCAGCATTTT	CASSMGQLFNQPQHF	TRBD1	TRBJ1-5	TRBV19	-
TGTGCCAGCAATAGGCGGGAGATAGATACGCAGTATTTT	CASNRREIDTQYF	TRBD2	TRBJ2-3	TRBV7-9	-
TGTGCCAGCAAAGGCGGGGGGACCACCACAGATACGCAGTATTTT	CASKGGGTTTDTQYF	TRBD2	TRBJ2-3	TRBV5-4	-
TGTGCCAGCAGCGCCCGGGACGCCTTTGAAAAACTGTTTTTT	CASSARDAFEKLFF	-	TRBJ1-4	TRBV9	-
TGTGCCAGCAGGGACTTTCGGAGGGGCGCGGGGACCCAGTACTTC	CASRDFRRGAGTQYF	-	TRBJ2-5	TRBV6-5	-
TGCGCCAGCAGTCCCTTGCAAGGGGGCTCAGGAAACACCATATATTTT	CASSPLQGGSGNTIYF	TRBD1	TRBJ1-3	TRBV5-1	-